These T cell receptor beta chains were read from a single sample in a study of CD8+ T cells in alopecia areata. Clones were sequenced by immunoSEQ multiplex PCR, and TCRdb holds only the in-frame ones, with some missing. Found here are under 250,000 clones, about 53% of them singletons; the top ten hold approximately 0.45%. Specimen: CD4+ T cells sorted from blood, collected at week 0. Receptors originate from a human donor with alopecia areata. The CDR3 runs from the conserved cysteine through the conserved F or W. Fields, in order: J gene, CDR3 length, V gene, CDR3 protein.

j_call: TRBJ1-2; cdr3_length: 14; v_call: TRBV5-1; cdr3_aa: CASSKQGGDYGYTF
j_call: TRBJ2-3; cdr3_length: 15; v_call: TRBV9; cdr3_aa: CASNRQGKSTDTQYF
j_call: TRBJ2-5; cdr3_length: 15; v_call: TRBV4-1; cdr3_aa: CASSQEGAGDKTQYF
j_call: TRBJ2-3; cdr3_length: 15; v_call: TRBV25-1; cdr3_aa: CASSAAGTGPRWRYF
j_call: TRBJ2-1; cdr3_length: 16; v_call: TRBV19; cdr3_aa: CASHQPGTRGDNEQFF
j_call: TRBJ2-7; cdr3_length: 15; v_call: TRBV7-2; cdr3_aa: CASSLSRGSSYEQYF
j_call: TRBJ2-2; cdr3_length: 16; v_call: TRBV5-8; cdr3_aa: CASSLDRGTHTGELFF
j_call: TRBJ2-3; cdr3_length: 11; v_call: TRBV5-1; cdr3_aa: CASSRTDTQYF
j_call: TRBJ2-7; cdr3_length: 12; v_call: TRBV4-2; cdr3_aa: CASSQEYGEQYF
j_call: TRBJ2-7; cdr3_length: 13; v_call: TRBV6-1; cdr3_aa: CASSRDWTYEQYF
j_call: TRBJ2-5; cdr3_length: 14; v_call: TRBV5-1; cdr3_aa: CASSRGDGPETQYF
j_call: TRBJ2-3; cdr3_length: 15; v_call: TRBV29-1; cdr3_aa: CSVEPDRGRTDTQYF
j_call: TRBJ2-2; cdr3_length: 17; v_call: TRBV4-2; cdr3_aa: CASSPSGLAENTGELFF
j_call: TRBJ2-1; cdr3_length: 13; v_call: TRBV11-1; cdr3_aa: CASRVKAYNEQFF
j_call: TRBJ2-7; cdr3_length: 15; v_call: TRBV9; cdr3_aa: CASSVAQGGSYEQYF
j_call: TRBJ1-1; cdr3_length: 15; v_call: TRBV2; cdr3_aa: CASTLQGGMNTEAFF
j_call: TRBJ2-1; cdr3_length: 15; v_call: TRBV23-1; cdr3_aa: CASFGQNVVGNEQFF
j_call: TRBJ2-1; cdr3_length: 19; v_call: TRBV7-3; cdr3_aa: CASSSYPVLAGDLYNEQFF
j_call: TRBJ1-4; cdr3_length: 14; v_call: TRBV25-1; cdr3_aa: CASSPSAGNEKLFF
j_call: TRBJ1-1; cdr3_length: 15; v_call: TRBV30; cdr3_aa: CAWSRDRKLNTEAFF
j_call: TRBJ2-1; cdr3_length: 14; v_call: TRBV29-1; cdr3_aa: CSVPRGLGHNEQFF
j_call: TRBJ2-1; cdr3_length: 11; v_call: TRBV5-1; cdr3_aa: CASSFENEQFF
j_call: TRBJ1-2; cdr3_length: 14; v_call: TRBV7-9; cdr3_aa: CASSFITGLYGYTF